Shown below are 32 T cell receptor beta chains from a single sample sequenced in a study of long-term antiretroviral therapy in people with HIV. The assay, immunoSEQ v3.0, was run at survey level. Assay used: immunoSEQ multiplex PCR; TCRdb lists only in-frame clones, some missing. The sample records under 25,000 clones, about 88% being singletons. This material consisted of unsorted PBMCs, taken 0.6 years after starting antiretroviral therapy. The receptors were sampled from a man aged 60 to 69 with HIV.

This chain uses TRBV14 with TRBJ2-2; 8 nucleotides match TRBD2. Germline V gives CDR1 SGHDN, CDR2 FVKESK. Germline trimming cut 1 base from V and 7 bases from J; bases unmatched to any gene: 5. The CDR3 covers 15 residues. CDR3 nucleotides: TGTGCCAGCAGCCAAGTTTCTAGCGGGTACGGGGAGCTGTTTTTT. Translation gives CASSQVSSGYGELFF. Looking up the rest from reference TRBV14 and TRBJ2-2 gives the full variable domain: EAGVTQFPSHSVIEKGQTVTLRCDPISGHDNLYWYRRVMGKEIKFLLHFVKESKQDESGMPNNRFLAERTGGTYSTLKVQPAELEDSGVYFCASSQVSSGYGELFFGEGSRLTVL.

V and J are TRBV29-1 and TRBJ1-1; D gene unclear. V was pared by 4 bases and J by 1 base, with 13 bases between. CDR1 is SQVTM, CDR2 ANQGSEA, per germline. CDR3 length: 14 amino acids. CDR3 sequence reads: CSVGWRTANTEAFF. DNA of the CDR3: TGCAGCGTTGGGTGGAGGACCGCGAACACTGAAGCTTTCTTT. The variable domain in full, with the rest retrieved from reference TRBV29-1 and TRBJ1-1, is SAVISQKPSRDICQRGTSLTIQCQVDSQVTMMFWYRQQPGQSLTLIATANQGSEATYESGFVIDKFPISRPNLTFSTLTVSNMSPEDSSIYLCSVGWRTANTEAFFGQGTRLTVV.

The rearrangement uses TRBV5-1 and TRBJ2-5, with a weak D call TRBD1 (6 bases). CDR1 is SGHRS and CDR2 is YFSETQ in the germline V gene. Trimming removed 1 base at V and 4 bases at J, with 17 bases between. This CDR3 has 16 residues. CDR3 protein: CASSLNPGDYSETQYF. CDR3 bases: TGCGCCAGCAGCTTGAATCCAGGGGATTACTCAGAGACCCAGTACTTC.

V gene TRBV29-1 combines with J gene TRBJ2-1; D is undetermined. The CDR3 runs to 12 residues. V lost 5 bases and J lost 10, with 15 bases in between. Per germline, CDR1 SQVTM and CDR2 ANQGSEA. In DNA form, the CDR3 reads TGCAGCGTTCGCCTCAATTCTGGCGAGCAGTTCTTC. Its protein is CSVRLNSGEQFF.

J is TRBJ1-2 and V is TRBV25-1; D is perhaps TRBD1 (5 bases). Germline CDR1 is MGHDK and CDR2 is SYGVNS. This CDR3 has 13 residues. Trimming removed 6 bases from V and 7 bases from J, with 15 bases in between. The CDR3, as DNA: TGTGCCAGCAGCGCCAGGGCCGACGGTGGCTACACCTTC. Translation: CASSARADGGYTF.

The V call is TRBV19, the J call TRBJ1-2; 7 bases match TRBD1. Germline V CDR1 and CDR2: LNHDA, SQIVND (reference sequence). This CDR3 has 15 residues. The V and J ends lost 0 bases and 7 bases, in that order; junction bases with no gene match: 8. Here the CDR3 reads CASSIDLRTGLGYTF. CDR3 DNA: TGTGCCAGTAGTATAGATCTTAGGACAGGACTTGGCTACACCTTC.

This clone was found a few times. The gene calls are TRBV29-1 and TRBJ2-1; tentatively, D is TRBD1 (5 bases). The V end lost 1 base, the J end lost 4 bases, and 8 bases lay between the germline ends. The CDR3 extends over 13 amino acids. CDR1 and CDR2 (germline): SQVTM, ANQGSEA. CDR3 DNA sequence: TGCAGCGTTGAAGCCGACAGTTACAATGAGCAGTTCTTC. The encoded protein is CSVEADSYNEQFF.

The gene calls are TRBV30 and TRBJ2-7; D possibly corresponds to TRBD1 (5 bases). With 1 base removed from V and 2 bases from J, the gap between germline ends came to 18 bases. CDR3 length: 16 amino acids. Germline V gene lookup returns CDR1 GTSNPN and CDR2 SVGIG (reference sequence). The CDR3 DNA is TGTGCCTGGAGTGGGGCCGCGGACACCCCCCCCTACGAGCAGTACTTC. It translates to CAWSGAADTPPYEQYF.

The V and J genes are TRBV6-5 and TRBJ1-5; no reliable D call. Germline CDR1 reads MNHEY; CDR2 reads SVGAGI. V gave up 8 bases and J gave up 0 bases, with 5 bases separating them. The CDR3 totals 12 residues. The CDR3 loop is CASGPSNQPQHF. CDR3 DNA sequence: TGTGCCAGCGGGCCTAGCAATCAGCCCCAGCATTTT.

This clone has just a few counts. This chain links TRBV7-9 with TRBJ2-2; D is possibly TRBD1 or TRBD2 (5 bases each). The ends were cut back, 5 bases at V and 7 bases at J, with 17 bases in the middle. Germline-derived CDR1 and CDR2 are SEHNR and FQNEAQ (reference sequence). CDR3 length: 15 residues. Here the CDR3 reads CASSPLTGGGGELFF. CDR3 in DNA: TGTGCCAGCAGCCCCCTTACTGGGGGTGGCGGGGAGCTGTTTTTT. Variable domain in full (rest from reference TRBV7-9 and TRBJ2-2): DTGVSQNPRHKITKRGQNVTFRCDPISEHNRLYWYRQTLGQGPEFLTYFQNEAQLEKSRLLSDRFSAERPKGSFSTLEIQRTEQGDSAMYLCASSPLTGGGGELFFGEGSRLTVL.

The rearrangement links TRBV13 to TRBJ2-1, with 7 bases that match TRBD2. V gave up 5 bases and J gave up 10 bases; unmatched junction bases: 11. Looked up from germline, CDR1 is PRHDT and CDR2 is FYEKMQ (reference sequence). The CDR3 is 14 residues long. This chain's CDR3 is CASSRTREVREQFF. The CDR3 nucleotides are TGTGCCAGCAGCCGGACTAGGGAGGTTAGAGAGCAGTTCTTC. Drawing the rest from reference TRBV13 and TRBJ2-1, the complete variable domain is AAGVIQSPRHLIKEKRETATLKCYPIPRHDTVYWYQQGPGQDPQFLISFYEKMQSDKGSIPDRFSAQQFSDYHSELNMSSLELGDSALYFCASSRTREVREQFFGPGTRLTVL.

The gene calls are TRBV9 and TRBJ2-3; TRBD2 matches at 10 bases. Germline assignment: CDR1 SGDLS and CDR2 YYNGEE. Trimming took 0 bases from V and 4 from J; bases not matched to a gene: 11. The CDR3 runs 18 residues. The CDR3 is CASSVAGLAGVRSDTQYF. The CDR3 DNA reads TGTGCCAGCAGCGTAGCCGGGCTAGCGGGAGTTCGGTCAGATACGCAGTATTTT.

This clone was observed once. V usage is TRBV9 and J usage is TRBJ2-5, with TRBD1 as a possible D gene (6 bases). Germline CDR1 and CDR2: SGDLS and YYNGEE. This CDR3 is 14 amino acids long. Trimming left V 0 bases short and J 4 bases short, with 10 bases between. The CDR3: CASSVVGAGETQYF. The DNA of the CDR3 is TGTGCCAGCAGCGTAGTGGGGGCGGGAGAGACCCAGTACTTC. The full variable domain, in which reference TRBV9 and TRBJ2-5 provide the parts outside the CDR3, is DSGVTQTPKHLITATGQRVTLRCSPRSGDLSVYWYQQSLDQGLQFLIQYYNGEERAKGNILERFSAQQFPDLHSELNLSSLELGDSALYFCASSVVGAGETQYFGPGTRLLVL.

The chain couples TRBV15 to TRBJ1-4; D ambiguous. The CDR3 contains 15 residues. V lost 6 bases and J lost 4, with 15 bases in between. Germline CDR1 reads LNHNV; CDR2 reads YYDKDF (reference sequence). CDR3 DNA sequence: TGTGCCACCAGGGGTTTCGCGACTCTTAATGAAAAACTGTTTTTT. Its translation is CATRGFATLNEKLFF.

This chain joins TRBV7-2 and TRBJ2-3; 8 bases line up with TRBD2. With 5 bases clipped from V and 3 bases from J, the junction kept 10 bases outside the gene matches. The length of the CDR3 is 16 residues. Per the germline V gene, CDR1 is SGHTA and CDR2 is FQGNSA. The CDR3 coding sequence is TGTGCCAGCAGCGGATCCGGGGGGGCCCGAACAGATACGCAGTATTTT. Translated: CASSGSGGARTDTQYF.

This chain joins TRBV5-1 and TRBJ2-7, with TRBD1 matching 7 bases. V was pared by 4 bases and J by 3 bases, with 7 bases of the junction left unmatched. The V gene's germline CDR1 is SGHRS and CDR2 YFSETQ. This CDR3 contains 14 residues. CDR3 sequence (DNA): TGCGCCAGCAGCGAAGGACAGGAGTACTACGAGCAGTACTTC. This translates into CASSEGQEYYEQYF.

The chain carries TRBV30 and TRBJ2-5; D possibly matches TRBD1 or TRBD2 (5 bases each). CDR1 is GTSNPN and CDR2 is SVGIG in the germline V gene (reference sequence). The CDR3 spans 13 residues. The V gene lost 2 bases and the J gene lost 5 bases, with 12 bases spanning the gap. CDR3 in amino acids: CAWSWGIGETQYF. DNA for the CDR3: TGTGCCTGGAGTTGGGGGATAGGGGAGACCCAGTACTTC. Full variable domain (outside the CDR3, taken from reference TRBV30 and TRBJ2-5): SQTIHQWPATLVQPVGSPLSLECTVEGTSNPNLYWYRQAAGRGLQLLFYSVGIGQISSEVPQNLSASRPQDRQFILSSKKLLLSDSGFYLCAWSWGIGETQYFGPGTRLLVL.

Written as DNA, the CDR3 is TGTGCCAGCTCACCAAGAGGAGAGACCCAGTACTTC. Its protein is CASSPRGETQYF. The gene calls are TRBV18 and TRBJ2-5; no reliable D call. Germline V gene data show CDR1 as KGHSH and CDR2 as LQKENI. This CDR3 region has 12 residues. The V gene lost 2 bases and the J gene lost 4 bases, with 5 bases spanning the gap.

The rearrangement links TRBV7-6 to TRBJ1-2; no definite D call. Trimming removed 1 base at V and 4 bases at J, with 10 bases between. The length of the CDR3 is 14 residues. Germline CDR1 reads SGHVS; CDR2 reads FNYEAQ. The CDR3 DNA follows: TGTGCCAGCAGCTTAGACCCCAGAGGCTATGGCTACACCTTC. It specifies CASSLDPRGYGYTF.

This chain links TRBV5-1 with TRBJ2-2; D is perhaps TRBD2 (7 bases). The CDR3 runs to 16 residues. The germline V gene encodes CDR1 SGHRS and CDR2 YFSETQ. Trimming stripped 1 base from V and 3 bases from J, with 13 bases between. CDR3 amino acids: CASSLRGRAHTGELFF. The CDR3 bases are TGCGCCAGCAGCTTGAGGGGGAGGGCCCACACCGGGGAGCTGTTTTTT.

V gene TRBV6-1 combines with J gene TRBJ2-3; tentative D call: TRBD2 (5 bases). Germline CDR1 MNHNS, CDR2 SASEGT. The CDR3 runs to 14 residues. V was pared by 4 bases and J by 4 bases, with 12 bases between. CDR3 in amino acids: CASSALQRSDTQYF. The CDR3 coding sequence is TGTGCCAGCAGTGCTTTACAGCGGTCAGATACGCAGTATTTT.

The rearrangement uses TRBV6-5 and TRBJ1-2, with D unresolved. The V end was cut by 5 bases, the J end by 2 bases, with 12 bases between. CDR3 length: 14 amino acids. CDR1 MNHEY and CDR2 SVGAGI come from the germline V gene. As DNA, the CDR3 is TGTGCCAGCAGTAGCGGGTTTTCGAACTATGGCTACACCTTC. Its protein product is CASSSGFSNYGYTF.

The rearrangement uses TRBV2 and TRBJ2-2; D is possibly TRBD1 (5 bases). CDR1 and CDR2 (germline): SNHLY, FYNNEI. The CDR3 loop spans 12 amino acids. V lost 7 bases, J lost 6 bases, and 9 bases lay in between. CDR3 nucleotide sequence: TGTGCCAGCATGAAACAGGCCGGGGAGCTGTTTTTT. This translates into CASMKQAGELFF.

J is TRBJ1-1 and V is TRBV15, with D uncertain. The CDR3 extends over 16 amino acids. Per the germline V gene, CDR1 is LNHNV and CDR2 is YYDKDF (reference sequence). The V end was cut by 3 bases, the J end by 6 bases, with 20 bases between. The CDR3 sequence is CATSRKGWVPDAEAFF. CDR3 bases: TGTGCCACCAGCAGGAAGGGATGGGTACCCGACGCTGAAGCTTTCTTT.

The chain carries TRBV14 and TRBJ1-1, with 7 bases matching TRBD1. Per the germline V gene, CDR1 is SGHDN and CDR2 is FVKESK. The V segment lost 6 bases and the J segment 4 bases; nucleotides outside the gene matches: 5. The CDR3 consists of 13 residues. The CDR3 nucleotides are TGTGCCAGCAGAGACAGGGACCTCACTGAAGCTTTCTTT. Its translation: CASRDRDLTEAFF.

This chain links TRBV6-5 with TRBJ2-1; 7 bases line up with TRBD1. V trimming: 7 bases; J trimming: 5 bases; junction bases outside the gene matches: 5. The CDR3 spans 13 residues. CDR1 is MNHEY and CDR2 is SVGAGI in the germline V gene. The CDR3 DNA is TGTGCCAGCAAACTTGGACAGGACAATGAGCAGTTCTTC. It yields the protein CASKLGQDNEQFF.

This clone occurred once. V is TRBV5-4 and J is TRBJ1-1; D not certain. Germline loops: CDR1 SGHNT, CDR2 YYREEE (reference sequence). The CDR3 length is 15 residues. V lost 2 bases to trimming and J lost 3 bases, with 14 bases between them. The CDR3 spells CASSLSTGRDTEAFF. CDR3 DNA sequence: TGTGCCAGCAGCTTATCCACGGGGAGGGACACTGAAGCTTTCTTT.

The CDR3 region has the DNA TGCGCCAGCAGCTTGGCTAGCACATCCACAGATACGCAGTATTTT. Residues: CASSLASTSTDTQYF. V gene TRBV5-1 combines with J gene TRBJ2-3; D is possibly TRBD2 (5 bases). Germline CDR1 SGHRS, CDR2 YFSETQ. This CDR3 contains 15 residues. The V gene lost 0 bases and the J gene lost 2 bases, with 10 bases spanning the gap.

The chain is built from TRBV5-1 and TRBJ2-3; D perhaps matches TRBD2 (6 bases). The CDR3 consists of 16 residues. Germline V gene data show CDR1 as SGHRS and CDR2 as YFSETQ. V was pared by 0 bases and J by 1 base, with 12 bases between. CDR3 amino acids: CASSLVLTGGTDTQYF. The CDR3 DNA reads TGCGCCAGCAGCTTGGTCCTTACGGGGGGCACAGATACGCAGTATTTT. Variable domain in full (rest from reference TRBV5-1 and TRBJ2-3): KAGVTQTPRYLIKTRGQQVTLSCSPISGHRSVSWYQQTPGQGLQFLFEYFSETQRNKGNFPGRFSGRQFSNSRSEMNVSTLELGDSALYLCASSLVLTGGTDTQYFGPGTRLTVL.

J is TRBJ2-2 and V is TRBV5-1; D unresolved. CDR3 length equals 14 residues. Germline V CDR1 and CDR2: SGHRS, YFSETQ. V lost 0 bases to trimming and J lost 6 bases, with 9 bases between them. This CDR3 reads CASSLAHMAGELFF. The CDR3 DNA is TGCGCCAGCAGCTTGGCACATATGGCCGGGGAGCTGTTTTTT.

This clone was detected only a few times. This chain links TRBV6-5 with TRBJ1-5; D call uncertain. This CDR3 comprises 14 residues. Germline CDR1 reads MNHEY; CDR2 reads SVGAGI. V dropped 2 bases and J dropped 0 bases, with 5 bases sitting between them. The CDR3: CASSYRDSNQPQHF. The CDR3 DNA follows: TGTGCCAGCAGTTACAGGGATAGCAATCAGCCCCAGCATTTT.

This sequence joins TRBV5-6 and TRBJ1-4, with a tentative D call TRBD1 (6 bases). Germline-derived CDR1 and CDR2 are SGHDT and YYEEEE. V was cut by 0 bases and J by 7 bases, with 13 bases left in between. CDR3 size: 15 residues. In nucleotides, the CDR3 is TGTGCCAGCAGCTTGGGTTGGGGGGCAGGTGAAAAACTGTTTTTT. Residues: CASSLGWGAGEKLFF.